The 14 T cell receptor beta chains below were found in one sample sequenced in a study of tumor-infiltrating lymphocytes in oesophageal squamous cell carcinoma. Each CDR3 protein gets one entry after TCRdb re-called the PCR reads with MiXCR. This sample has about 12,000 distinct CDR3 sequences; roughly 54% occur once, and the top ten carry about 22%. The sequenced material came from esophageal tumor tissue. The receptors derive from a male donor with esophageal squamous cell carcinoma.

In the case of this clonotype: The conserved phenylalanine or tryptophan is not found at the CDR3 terminus, so this likely reflects a read error. The DNA is omitted, as the CDR3 cannot be located on it reliably, and the CDR3 follows TCRdb's listing. V gene TRBV5-1 combines with J gene TRBJ2-1; TRBD2, the table's D call, lacks a check against the DNA. The CDR3 is 8 amino acids in total, end residues counted. Germline V gene data show CDR1 as SGHRS and CDR2 as YFSETQ. Here the CDR3 reads CASSKLAG.

The rearrangement joins TRBV11-1 to TRBJ2-1, with 8 bases matching TRBD1. The CDR3 spans 14 residues. From germline, CDR1 is SGHAT and CDR2 FQDESV (reference sequence). V lost 6 bases, J lost 5 bases, and 6 bases stayed unmatched. The CDR3 coding sequence is TGTGCCAGCAGATCAGGGGGCTCGGACAATGAGCAGTTCTTC. As protein: CASRSGGSDNEQFF.

This chain links TRBV5-1 with TRBJ1-2; TRBD1 agrees at 7 bases. With V trimmed by 3 bases and J by 8 bases, 10 bases remained unmatched. Germline-derived CDR1 and CDR2 are SGHRS and YFSETQ. The CDR3 sequence is 14 residues long. The CDR3 sequence: CASSSRSMTGGYTF. CDR3 in DNA: TGCGCCAGCAGCTCGCGTAGTATGACAGGGGGCTACACCTTC.

This clonotype was detected ten times or more. V and J are TRBV28 and TRBJ1-4; possibly TRBD1 for D (5 bases). Germline V CDR1 and CDR2: MDHEN, SYDVKM. Trimming removed 2 bases from V and 7 bases from J, with 17 bases in between. The CDR3 is 16 amino acids. CDR3 loop: CASSLMQGALGEKLFF. CDR3 coding DNA: TGTGCCAGCAGTTTAATGCAGGGTGCCCTTGGTGAAAAACTGTTTTTT.

The chain combines TRBV7-2 with TRBJ2-1, with D unclear. The tail of the sequence fits TRBJ2-7 better, so the J call may be wrong. Germline V gives CDR1 SGHTA, CDR2 FQGNSA. The CDR3 spans 12 residues. This CDR3 is CASSPPYYEQYF. As DNA, the CDR3 is TGTGCCAGCAGCCCACCTTACTACGAGCAGTACTTC.

The CDR3: CASKPGGRETQYF. The CDR3 region has the DNA TGTGCCAGCAAGCCAGGGGGCAGGGAGACCCAGTACTTC. The chain carries TRBV7-2 and TRBJ2-5; 8 bases map to TRBD1. J was trimmed by 5 bases and V by 7 bases; bases with no gene match: 6. CDR1 and CDR2 (germline): SGHTA, FQGNSA. This CDR3 spans 13 amino acids.

The rearrangement uses TRBV12-3 or TRBV12-4 and TRBJ1-1; D call uncertain. The CDR3 is made up of 14 amino acids. The V end lost 0 bases, the J end lost 0 bases, and 5 bases lay between the germline ends. The CDR3 loop is CASSLAQVNTEAFF. The CDR3 nucleotides read TGTGCCAGCAGTTTAGCGCAGGTGAACACTGAAGCTTTCTTT.

V and J are TRBV7-8 and TRBJ2-4; 11 bases are shared with TRBD2. The DNA end favors TRBJ2-1, so the J call may be wrong. Per germline, CDR1 SGHVS and CDR2 FQNEAQ. The CDR3 spans 14 residues. The DNA of the CDR3 is TGTGCCAGCAGCCTGGGGACTAGCGGCAATGAGCAGTTCTTC. It translates to CASSLGTSGNEQFF.

The chain recombines TRBV7-2 with TRBJ1-1, with no clear D. The germline V gene has CDR1 SGHTA and CDR2 FQGNSA. This CDR3 has 14 amino acids. Deletions cut 6 bases from V and 1 base from J, with 12 bases between. CDR3 sequence: CASSWELTNTEAFF. DNA for the CDR3: TGTGCCAGCAGTTGGGAACTTACGAACACTGAAGCTTTCTTT.

This clonotype came up a few times. V usage is TRBV7-2 and J usage is TRBJ2-7; TRBD2 matches 9 bases. V gave up 2 bases and J gave up 5 bases; unmatched junction bases: 13. The length of the CDR3 is 17 residues. Germline V gene lookup returns CDR1 SGHTA and CDR2 FQGNSA. This chain's CDR3 is CASSLRPAGGGRNEQYF. Here the CDR3 DNA reads TGTGCCAGCAGCTTAAGACCAGCGGGAGGCGGTAGAAACGAGCAGTACTTC.

This clonotype has only a few counts. The chain couples TRBV27 to TRBJ2-4; D is uncertain. The J call could be wrong; TRBJ2-7 is a better fit for the DNA end. The CDR3 consists of 16 residues. CDR1 and CDR2 from the germline V gene are MNHEY and SMNVEV (reference sequence). Here the CDR3 DNA reads TGTGCCAGCAGTTTTTGGCGATCGGCCCCCTACTACGAGCAGTACTTC. Translated, it gives CASSFWRSAPYYEQYF.

This clonotype was picked up many times. CDR3 sequence reads: CAISEEGAGVGEQFF. In nucleotides, the CDR3 is TGTGCCATCAGTGAGGAGGGGGCAGGGGTAGGGGAGCAGTTCTTC. V usage is TRBV10-3 and J usage is TRBJ2-1, with 7 positions matching TRBD1. CDR1 is ENHRY, CDR2 SYGVKD, per germline. CDR3 length: 15 amino acids. Trimming at V came to 2 bases and at J to 10 bases, leaving 11 bases not matched to a gene.

This clonotype was counted ten times or more. V and J are TRBV18 and TRBJ2-5; D unclear. Between the trimmed V and J ends, which lost 1 base and 3 bases, there was a span of 6 bases. The CDR3 runs 13 residues. The germline V gene encodes CDR1 KGHSH and CDR2 LQKENI. This CDR3 reads CASSPRAEETQYF. In DNA, the CDR3 is TGTGCCAGCTCACCACGGGCAGAAGAGACCCAGTACTTC. The entire variable domain, with the rest obtained from reference TRBV18 and TRBJ2-5, is as follows: NAGVMQNPRHLVRRRGQEARLRCSPMKGHSHVYWYRQLPEEGLKFMVYLQKENIIDESGMPKERFSAEFPKEGPSILRIQQVVRGDSAAYFCASSPRAEETQYFGPGTRLLVL.

In nucleotides, the CDR3 is TGTGCCAGCAGTTTCGAGCGGGAGCTGTACTACGAGCAGTACTTC. This sequence encodes CASSFERELYYEQYF. The chain is built from TRBV28 and TRBJ2-5, with 8 positions matching TRBD2. The J call may be wrong; the DNA end is better matched by TRBJ2-7. Germline values: CDR1 MDHEN, CDR2 SYDVKM. This CDR3 spans 15 amino acids.